This is a list of T cell receptor beta chains from one sample in a study of OX40 agonist ivuxolimab in advanced cancers. Repertoires were generated with immunoSEQ multiplex PCR, while TCRdb's copy carries only in-frame clones and drops some. The repertoire holds fewer than 70,000 clones, with roughly nine tenths as singletons. The sequencing used CD4+ or CD8+ T cells sorted from blood, collected in a trial of the OX40 agonist ivuxolimab. The receptors were sampled from an adult with an advanced solid tumor such as melanoma, head and neck, liver or kidney cancer. Each CDR3 is given with its conserved first and last residue. D genes are given only for firm matches. Size is omitted from some rows. Given values are once, few, many or a class for expanded clones.

j_call: TRBJ2-2
clone_size: -
v_call: TRBV21-1
d_call: -
cdr3_nt: TGTGCCAGCAGCAAAGGGCGGAGGGGGACCGGGGAGCTGTTTTTT
cdr3_aa: CASSKGRRGTGELFF

j_call: TRBJ2-7
clone_size: -
v_call: TRBV19
d_call: TRBD1
cdr3_nt: TGTGCCAGTAGTCGACAGGGGACAGGGGGTTCCTACGAGCAGTACTTC
cdr3_aa: CASSRQGTGGSYEQYF

j_call: TRBJ2-1
clone_size: -
v_call: TRBV7-2
d_call: TRBD2
cdr3_nt: TGTGCCAGCAGCAGCGGACTAGCGGGGGGAAATGAGCAGTTCTTC
cdr3_aa: CASSSGLAGGNEQFF

j_call: TRBJ1-1
clone_size: -
v_call: TRBV9
d_call: TRBD1
cdr3_nt: TGTGCCAGCAGCGTAGTGGGACAGGGGGCTTTCTTT
cdr3_aa: CASSVVGQGAFF

j_call: TRBJ2-2
clone_size: -
v_call: TRBV10-3
d_call: TRBD2
cdr3_nt: TGTGCCATCAGTGGGCTAGCGGGAGGGCCCTCGAACACCGGGGAGCTGTTTTTT
cdr3_aa: CAISGLAGGPSNTGELFF

j_call: TRBJ1-4
clone_size: -
v_call: TRBV23-1
d_call: TRBD1
cdr3_nt: TGCGCCAGCACCTCGACAGGGCGAGGTGAAAAACTGTTTTTT
cdr3_aa: CASTSTGRGEKLFF

j_call: TRBJ1-5
clone_size: -
v_call: TRBV6-5
d_call: -
cdr3_nt: TGTGCCAGCAGGCGGACAAGCAATCAGCCCCAGCATTTT
cdr3_aa: CASRRTSNQPQHF

j_call: TRBJ2-1
clone_size: -
v_call: TRBV6-6
d_call: TRBD1
cdr3_nt: TGTGCCAGCAGACCCGGGACAGGGGGGAATGAGCAGTTCTTC
cdr3_aa: CASRPGTGGNEQFF

j_call: TRBJ2-5
clone_size: -
v_call: TRBV27
d_call: -
cdr3_nt: TGTGCCAGCGGCCCAGGGTGGCTTGGGGAGACCCAGTACTTC
cdr3_aa: CASGPGWLGETQYF

j_call: TRBJ2-7
clone_size: -
v_call: TRBV7-8
d_call: -
cdr3_nt: TGTGCCAGCAGCTTAGGGGAAAACTACGAGCAGTACTTC
cdr3_aa: CASSLGENYEQYF

j_call: TRBJ2-7
clone_size: few
v_call: TRBV11-2
d_call: -
cdr3_nt: TGTGCCAGCAGCTTTGGACTGAACGAGCAGTACTTC
cdr3_aa: CASSFGLNEQYF

j_call: TRBJ2-1
clone_size: -
v_call: TRBV14
d_call: -
cdr3_nt: TGTGCCAGCAGCCTATCCGACCTTAGGGAGCAGTTCTTC
cdr3_aa: CASSLSDLREQFF

j_call: TRBJ2-6
clone_size: -
v_call: TRBV2
d_call: TRBD1
cdr3_nt: TGTGCCAGCAGTCCGGACAGGGGGCGAGGGGCCAACGTCCTGACTTTC
cdr3_aa: CASSPDRGRGANVLTF

j_call: TRBJ1-3
clone_size: once
v_call: TRBV10-3
d_call: -
cdr3_nt: TGTGCCATCAGCGCAGGGGATCGTGGAAACACCATATATTTT
cdr3_aa: CAISAGDRGNTIYF

j_call: TRBJ1-1
clone_size: once
v_call: TRBV18
d_call: -
cdr3_nt: TGTGCCAGCTCACCCACGTATCGGAACACTGAAGCTTTCTTT
cdr3_aa: CASSPTYRNTEAFF

j_call: TRBJ2-5
clone_size: -
v_call: TRBV4-1
d_call: -
cdr3_nt: TGCGCCAGCAGCCAAGGGAACAGCCGGACCCCAGAGACCCAGTACTTC
cdr3_aa: CASSQGNSRTPETQYF

j_call: TRBJ1-2
clone_size: -
v_call: TRBV10-3
d_call: -
cdr3_nt: TGTGCCATCAGTGGTGGCCGTGACTACACCTTC
cdr3_aa: CAISGGRDYTF

j_call: TRBJ2-7
clone_size: -
v_call: TRBV10-3
d_call: -
cdr3_nt: TGTGCCATGTCCCAGGGGTACGAGCAGTACTTC
cdr3_aa: CAMSQGYEQYF

j_call: TRBJ2-7
clone_size: once
v_call: TRBV6-5
d_call: TRBD2
cdr3_nt: TGTGCCAGCAGCCCCGGGACTAGCGGCCTCTACGAGCAGTACTTC
cdr3_aa: CASSPGTSGLYEQYF

j_call: TRBJ1-6
clone_size: -
v_call: TRBV6-5
d_call: -
cdr3_nt: TGTGCCAGCAGTTACCGTGTCCGGGGAAGCTCACCCCTCCACTTT
cdr3_aa: CASSYRVRGSSPLHF

j_call: TRBJ2-3
clone_size: -
v_call: TRBV6-1
d_call: -
cdr3_nt: TGTGCCAGCAGTGAAATTCCAGGGGGCACAGATACGCAGTATTTT
cdr3_aa: CASSEIPGGTDTQYF

j_call: TRBJ2-7
clone_size: -
v_call: TRBV28
d_call: -
cdr3_nt: TGTGCCAGCAGACAGGGTGAGCAGTACTTC
cdr3_aa: CASRQGEQYF

j_call: TRBJ1-3
clone_size: -
v_call: TRBV4-1
d_call: TRBD1
cdr3_nt: TGCGCCAGCAGCCAAAGGGGGCAATCTGGAAACACCATATATTTT
cdr3_aa: CASSQRGQSGNTIYF

j_call: TRBJ2-3
clone_size: -
v_call: TRBV9
d_call: -
cdr3_nt: TGTGCCAGCAGGGGAAGCACAGATACGCAGTATTTT
cdr3_aa: CASRGSTDTQYF

j_call: TRBJ1-5
clone_size: -
v_call: TRBV7-2
d_call: TRBD1
cdr3_nt: TGTGCCAGCAGCTACCGACAGGGCGACCAGCCCCAGCATTTT
cdr3_aa: CASSYRQGDQPQHF

j_call: TRBJ2-3
clone_size: -
v_call: TRBV5-6
d_call: TRBD2
cdr3_nt: TGTGCCAGCAGCTGGGGACTAGCGGGGGCCGCAGATACGCAGTATTTT
cdr3_aa: CASSWGLAGAADTQYF

j_call: TRBJ2-7
clone_size: -
v_call: TRBV19
d_call: -
cdr3_nt: TGTGCCAATAGTATAGGTGTGAGAGACGAGCAGTACTTC
cdr3_aa: CANSIGVRDEQYF

j_call: TRBJ2-3
clone_size: -
v_call: TRBV7-2
d_call: -
cdr3_nt: TGTGCCAGCAGCTCCTACGGGACAATGAAGACAGATACGCAGTATTTT
cdr3_aa: CASSSYGTMKTDTQYF

j_call: TRBJ1-2
clone_size: -
v_call: TRBV6-6
d_call: TRBD1
cdr3_nt: TGTGCCAGCAGGTCTGACGGGACAGGGGATGGCTACACCTTC
cdr3_aa: CASRSDGTGDGYTF

j_call: TRBJ1-2
clone_size: -
v_call: TRBV13
d_call: -
cdr3_nt: TGTGCCAGCAGCTTAGGGGGTCAGTCTCTCTATGGCTACACCTTC
cdr3_aa: CASSLGGQSLYGYTF

j_call: TRBJ1-5
clone_size: -
v_call: TRBV4-3
d_call: -
cdr3_nt: TGCGCCAGCAGCCAAGACCCTCCGGGACTCATTAGCAATCAGCCCCAGCATTTT
cdr3_aa: CASSQDPPGLISNQPQHF

j_call: TRBJ2-7
clone_size: -
v_call: TRBV6-5
d_call: TRBD1
cdr3_nt: TGTGCCAGCAGTTACCTGCGACAGGGGGTCCCCTACGAGCAGTACTTC
cdr3_aa: CASSYLRQGVPYEQYF

j_call: TRBJ1-2
clone_size: -
v_call: TRBV4-1
d_call: TRBD1
cdr3_nt: TGCGCCAGCAGCCAAGATCAATCAGGGGGGAACTATGGCTACACCTTC
cdr3_aa: CASSQDQSGGNYGYTF

j_call: TRBJ2-1
clone_size: -
v_call: TRBV25-1
d_call: -
cdr3_nt: TGTGCCAGCGATGGGGGTCCTCTCTACAATGAGCAGTTCTTC
cdr3_aa: CASDGGPLYNEQFF

j_call: TRBJ2-2
clone_size: -
v_call: TRBV13
d_call: TRBD1
cdr3_nt: TGTGCCAGCACCCTACAGGGGGCCAACACCGGGGAGCTGTTTTTT
cdr3_aa: CASTLQGANTGELFF

j_call: TRBJ2-1
clone_size: -
v_call: TRBV7-9
d_call: -
cdr3_nt: TGTGCCAGCAGCTCCCCAGACAACAGGGATAATGGTCACAATGAGCAGTTCTTC
cdr3_aa: CASSSPDNRDNGHNEQFF

j_call: TRBJ2-3
clone_size: once
v_call: TRBV12-5
d_call: -
cdr3_nt: TGTGCTAGTGGTTGGGGACAACTGGAGGGAGATACGCAGTATTTT
cdr3_aa: CASGWGQLEGDTQYF

j_call: TRBJ1-4
clone_size: -
v_call: TRBV29-1
d_call: -
cdr3_nt: TGCAGCGTTGGTGGCAGTTCAACTAATGAAAAACTGTTTTTT
cdr3_aa: CSVGGSSTNEKLFF

j_call: TRBJ1-2
clone_size: -
v_call: TRBV4-2
d_call: TRBD1
cdr3_nt: TGTGCCAGCAGCCAAGACCCGAACAGGGGGCAGTACTATGGCTACACCTTC
cdr3_aa: CASSQDPNRGQYYGYTF

j_call: TRBJ1-2
clone_size: -
v_call: TRBV5-1
d_call: -
cdr3_nt: TGCGCCAGCAGAGAAGGTCTTTCGGCCCGGAGTCTCACCTTC
cdr3_aa: CASREGLSARSLTF

j_call: TRBJ1-2
clone_size: once
v_call: TRBV23-1
d_call: -
cdr3_nt: TGCGCCAGCAGTCAACCTATCAGCCAAGCGCATGGCTACACCTTC
cdr3_aa: CASSQPISQAHGYTF

j_call: TRBJ2-1
clone_size: -
v_call: TRBV2
d_call: -
cdr3_nt: TGTGCCAGCAGTGTAGAGGGATTAAGGGCAAATGAGCAGTTCTTC
cdr3_aa: CASSVEGLRANEQFF

j_call: TRBJ1-1
clone_size: -
v_call: TRBV5-4
d_call: -
cdr3_nt: TGTGCCAGCAGCTTGGATCTAGGGAACACTGAAGCTTTCTTT
cdr3_aa: CASSLDLGNTEAFF

j_call: TRBJ2-5
clone_size: -
v_call: TRBV28
d_call: -
cdr3_nt: TGTGCCAGCATCAAATGGGGGGAAGAGACCCAGTACTTC
cdr3_aa: CASIKWGEETQYF

j_call: TRBJ2-2
clone_size: -
v_call: TRBV19
d_call: TRBD2
cdr3_nt: TGTGCCAGTACGCCGGGCCTAGCGGGAGTTTCAGGGGAGCTGTTTTTT
cdr3_aa: CASTPGLAGVSGELFF

j_call: TRBJ1-2
clone_size: -
v_call: TRBV6-4
d_call: -
cdr3_nt: TGTGCCAGCAGAGGGGGAGGCTATGGCTACACCTTC
cdr3_aa: CASRGGGYGYTF

j_call: TRBJ2-5
clone_size: -
v_call: TRBV14
d_call: TRBD2
cdr3_nt: TGTGCCAGCAGCCAAGTTACTAGCGGGAGGGTGAGGCAAGAGACCCAGTACTTC
cdr3_aa: CASSQVTSGRVRQETQYF

j_call: TRBJ1-3
clone_size: -
v_call: TRBV6-1
d_call: -
cdr3_nt: TGTGCCAGCAGTGAAGCGCTTCATGGCCCCAGAGGAAACACCATATATTTT
cdr3_aa: CASSEALHGPRGNTIYF

j_call: TRBJ1-2
clone_size: -
v_call: TRBV6-1
d_call: -
cdr3_nt: TGTGCCAGCAGTGAAGCCCCGGGACACCTCTATGGCTACACCTTC
cdr3_aa: CASSEAPGHLYGYTF

j_call: TRBJ2-1
clone_size: -
v_call: TRBV27
d_call: TRBD1
cdr3_nt: TGTGCCAAGACAGGGGGCTCTCTCTCCTACAATGAGCAGTTCTTC
cdr3_aa: CAKTGGSLSYNEQFF

j_call: TRBJ2-4
clone_size: -
v_call: TRBV10-3
d_call: TRBD2
cdr3_nt: TGTGCCATCAGTGAGGGACTAGCGGGATCAAAGCAGTACTTC
cdr3_aa: CAISEGLAGSKQYF

j_call: TRBJ1-1
clone_size: -
v_call: TRBV29-1
d_call: -
cdr3_nt: TGCAGCGTTGATATCTCGAACACTGAAGCTTTCTTT
cdr3_aa: CSVDISNTEAFF

j_call: TRBJ2-1
clone_size: -
v_call: TRBV30
d_call: -
cdr3_nt: TGTGCCTGGAGTGTAGGCCTAGCTAGGGATGAGCAGTTCTTC
cdr3_aa: CAWSVGLARDEQFF

j_call: TRBJ2-7
clone_size: -
v_call: TRBV20-1
d_call: -
cdr3_nt: TGCAGTGCTCCAGACACTTACGAGCAGTACTTC
cdr3_aa: CSAPDTYEQYF